This passage covers 9 T cell receptor beta chains from one sample sequenced in a study of T cells in Graves' hyperthyroidism and ophthalmopathy. The CDR3 regions of TCR beta were amplified from RNA transcripts. First-round RT-PCR of the TCR CDR3 relied on the HTBI primer set. TCRdb reprocessed the multiplex PCR reads with MiXCR, giving one entry per CDR3 protein. Of hundreds of thousands of distinct CDR3 sequences in the sample, roughly 15% were seen once. The sequenced material came from blood. Receptors were obtained from a woman aged 55-70 years with Graves' ophthalmopathy.

This clonotype appeared a few times. Since a much larger clone is just one base distant, this may be a read error. For the CDR3, the DNA is TGTGCCAGCAGCCCCGCGCAGCTACCCTACGAGCGGTACTTC. It specifies CASSPAQLPYERYF. This chain joins TRBV7-9 and TRBJ2-7; no reliable D call. Germline V CDR1 and CDR2: SEHNR, FQNEAQ (reference sequence). The CDR3 loop spans 14 amino acids.

The sample holds many counts of this clonotype. CDR3 loop: CASALTGGTEAFF. The CDR3 coding sequence is TGTGCTAGTGCCCTAACAGGGGGGACTGAAGCTTTCTTT. This chain uses TRBV12-5 with TRBJ1-1, with 8 bases that match TRBD1. The CDR3 is 13 amino acids. V lost 7 bases, J lost 5 bases, and 6 bases stayed unmatched. The germline CDR1 and CDR2 sequences are LGHNT and FRNRAP.

In this sample, this clonotype turned up many times. This chain uses TRBV7-3 with TRBJ2-3; D remains ambiguous. Trimming stripped 0 bases from V and 0 bases from J, with 10 bases between. The CDR3 runs to 16 residues. Germline loops: CDR1 SGHTA, CDR2 FQGTGA. CDR3 residues: CASSLTLGGSTDTQYF. The CDR3 nucleotides are TGTGCCAGCAGCTTAACCCTAGGCGGTAGCACAGATACGCAGTATTTT.

The sample holds a few counts of this clonotype. The CDR3 sequence: CASSAHRGAIQYF. In DNA form, the CDR3 reads TGTGCCAGCAGTGCCCACAGGGGAGCCATTCAGTACTTC. V gene TRBV6-1 combines with J gene TRBJ2-4; TRBD1 aligns across 7 bases. Trimming cost V 4 bases and J 9 bases; bases outside gene matches: 6. Germline assignment: CDR1 MNHNS and CDR2 SASEGT. The CDR3 has 13 amino acids.

This clonotype was seen only a few times. The chain uses TRBV2 and TRBJ1-1, with TRBD1 matching over 9 bases. Germline CDR1 and CDR2: SNHLY and FYNNEI. This CDR3 is built from 14 residues. Trimming at V came to 8 bases and at J to 1 base, leaving 5 bases not matched to a gene. CDR3 DNA sequence: TGTGCCAGCTACAGGGGGCGAGGGAACACTGAAGCTTTCTTT. Encoded protein: CASYRGRGNTEAFF.

The V call is TRBV20-1, the J call TRBJ2-7; 7 bases are shared with TRBD2. Trimming took 6 bases from V and 0 from J; bases not matched to a gene: 8. There are 14 residues in the CDR3. The germline CDR1 and CDR2 sequences are DFQATT and SNEGSKA (reference sequence). CDR3 in amino acids: CSATGRTISYEQYF. For the CDR3, the DNA is TGCAGTGCCACCGGGAGGACTATCTCCTACGAGCAGTACTTC.

The chain carries TRBV4-1 and TRBJ2-4, with 14 bases that match TRBD2. The CDR3 is 18 amino acids. Unmatched junction bases numbered 6, after V lost 5 bases and J lost 0 bases. The germline V gene encodes CDR1 MGHRA and CDR2 YSYEKL. This CDR3 is CASSSGLAGGKAKNIQYF. CDR3 coding DNA: TGCGCCAGCAGCTCTGGACTAGCGGGAGGAAAAGCCAAAAACATTCAGTACTTC.

This clonotype showed up just a few times. This rearrangement joins TRBV5-1 to TRBJ2-7; D is uncertain. Judging by the DNA end, TRBJ2-1 fits better; the J call may be wrong. The CDR3 extends over 15 amino acids. From germline, CDR1 is SGHRS and CDR2 YFSETQ. CDR3 loop: CASSARTEPSYEQFF. The CDR3 region has the DNA TGCGCCAGCAGCGCTCGGACGGAACCCTCCTACGAGCAGTTCTTC.

The table lists this clonotype with a few counts. The rearrangement uses TRBV12-3 or TRBV12-4 and TRBJ1-3; D is unclear. The CDR3 has 10 amino acids. Deletions cut 2 bases from V and 9 bases from J, with 2 bases between. The CDR3 nucleotides read TGTGCCAGCAGTTTAAGCACCATATATTTT. It translates to CASSLSTIYF.